These T cell receptor beta chains were read from a single sample in a study of blood T cell repertoires in COVID-19. Sequencing was performed with immunoSEQ multiplex PCR; in TCRdb, only in-frame clones are kept and a portion is missing. The data show a few hundred thousand clones, more than 85% seen once. Sequencing was carried out using PBMCs or T cells enriched from blood (not recorded which). These receptors were collected from a woman younger than 45 who had recovered from COVID-19. CDR3s include the opening cysteine and the closing phenylalanine or tryptophan. D genes are given only for firm matches. Size tells how often a clone was seen (once, few, many) or the class of an expanded clone, and some rows leave it out.

TRBV19	.	13	.	TRBJ1-2	TGTGCCAGTAGTATTCGTCGGGGGAATGGCTACACCTTC	CASSIRRGNGYTF
TRBV2	.	13	.	TRBJ1-4	TGTGCCAGCAGTAGGGGGTTTGATGAAAAACTGTTTTTT	CASSRGFDEKLFF
TRBV2	.	15	.	TRBJ2-2	TGTGCCAGCAGTGAACCAGGGTTTATCACCGGGGAGCTGTTTTTT	CASSEPGFITGELFF
TRBV5-6	.	13	.	TRBJ2-7	TGTGCCAGCAGCTCAACCGGCTCCTACGAGCAGTACTTC	CASSSTGSYEQYF
TRBV6-4	.	19	.	TRBJ2-3	TGTGCCAGCAGTGACTTCCTAAGACTACCCGTCGTCCGCACAGATACGCAGTATTTT	CASSDFLRLPVVRTDTQYF
TRBV5-1	.	15	TRBD1	TRBJ2-7	TGCGCCAGCAGCGAAGGACAGGGCGGTGGGTACGAGCAGTACTTC	CASSEGQGGGYEQYF
TRBV7-2	.	13	TRBD1	TRBJ1-1	TGTGCCAGCAGCACAGGGGGGGCTGTTGAAGCTTTCTTT	CASSTGGAVEAFF
TRBV28	few	14	TRBD1	TRBJ1-1	TGTGCCAGCACCTCACCATGGCAGGGGGGTGAAGCTTTCTTT	CASTSPWQGGEAFF
TRBV6-1	.	15	TRBD1	TRBJ1-2	TGTGCCAGCAGTGACCGACAGGGGGCGTACAGTGGCTACACCTTC	CASSDRQGAYSGYTF
TRBV28	.	15	.	TRBJ1-6	TGTGCCAGCTATGGGGGGGGCAGGGAAGGCTCACCCCTCCACTTT	CASYGGGREGSPLHF
TRBV14	.	16	TRBD1	TRBJ1-1	TGTGCCAGCAGCCGTATGGGACAGCTCAGGGGAACTGAAGCTTTCTTT	CASSRMGQLRGTEAFF
TRBV15	.	16	.	TRBJ1-4	TGTGCCACCAGCAGAGTGGGGGGGGCGGCTAATGAAAAACTGTTTTTT	CATSRVGGAANEKLFF
TRBV29-1	.	16	.	TRBJ2-2	TGCAGCGTTGTTAGCCAGGGGCGCTTTGAAACCGGGGAGCTGTTTTTT	CSVVSQGRFETGELFF
TRBV28	.	15	TRBD2	TRBJ2-5	TGTGCCAGCAAAGGACTAGCGGGGGGGGCGCGGGCCCAGTACTTC	CASKGLAGGARAQYF
TRBV15	few	15	.	TRBJ1-2	TGTGCCACCAGCAGAGCTCTAGAGACTAACTATGGCTACACCTTC	CATSRALETNYGYTF
TRBV7-2	.	14	.	TRBJ2-7	TGTGCCAGCAGCTTATTACAGAGCTCCTACGAGCAGTACTTC	CASSLLQSSYEQYF
TRBV19	.	11	.	TRBJ1-1	TGTGCCAGTGGGGGCCGCACTGAAGCTTTCTTT	CASGGRTEAFF
TRBV27	.	13	.	TRBJ2-7	TGTGCCAGCAGATCCCCAGGGGCCTACGAGCAGTACTTC	CASRSPGAYEQYF
TRBV29-1	once	16	TRBD2	TRBJ2-3	TGCAGCGTTGAAGATCGACTAGCGGGACAAGCGGATACGCAGTATTTT	CSVEDRLAGQADTQYF
TRBV5-8	.	14	.	TRBJ2-1	TGTGCCAGCAGCTTGGACAGGGGGGGCAATGAGCAGTTCTTC	CASSLDRGGNEQFF
TRBV18	.	16	.	TRBJ2-5	TGTGCCAGCTCACCACCTACAGGCCACCCGCAAGAGACCCAGTACTTC	CASSPPTGHPQETQYF
TRBV15	.	14	.	TRBJ1-4	TGTGCCACCTCCACGGGTTCAACTAATGAAAAACTGTTTTTT	CATSTGSTNEKLFF
TRBV14	.	15	.	TRBJ2-2	TGTGCCAGCAGCCAAGATCTTGTCAACACCGGGGAGCTGTTTTTT	CASSQDLVNTGELFF
TRBV7-2	.	14	TRBD2	TRBJ2-5	TGTGCCAGCAGCCCCGGGGGGGCCGGGGAGACCCAGTACTTC	CASSPGGAGETQYF
TRBV9	.	13	TRBD1	TRBJ1-5	TGTGCCAGCAGCGCAGGACAGGCGCAGCCCCAGCATTTT	CASSAGQAQPQHF
TRBV29-1	.	13	.	TRBJ2-6	TGCAGCGTACGGGATTCTGGGGCCAACGTCCTGACTTTC	CSVRDSGANVLTF
TRBV11-2	few	15	.	TRBJ2-7	TGTGCCAGCAGCCACCGTGGTAGCCTGGCTAACGAGCAGTACTTC	CASSHRGSLANEQYF
TRBV7-8	.	16	.	TRBJ1-4	TGTGCCAGCAGCCTAAGCTCAGGGGCGGCTAATGAAAAACTGTTTTTT	CASSLSSGAANEKLFF
TRBV15	.	13	.	TRBJ2-1	TGTGCCACCAGCAGATTCCTTGAGAATGAGCAGTTCTTC	CATSRFLENEQFF
TRBV29-1	.	14	.	TRBJ2-1	TGCAGCGTTGAAAACCGGGACATCGACAATGAGCAGTTCTTC	CSVENRDIDNEQFF
TRBV5-4	once	14	.	TRBJ2-7	TGTGCCAGCAGCTGGGACATGAGCTCCTACGAGCAGTACTTC	CASSWDMSSYEQYF
TRBV28	.	15	TRBD1	TRBJ2-2	TGTGCCAGCAGTTCCCCAGGGGGCCGTACCGGGGAGCTGTTTTTT	CASSSPGGRTGELFF
TRBV5-1	.	14	.	TRBJ2-5	TGCGCCAGCAGCTTGGTGGAGGGTTGGGGAATCCAGTACTTC	CASSLVEGWGIQYF
TRBV27	.	17	.	TRBJ1-6	TGTGCCAGCAGCCTCTCAGGTCCCGGCTATTATAATTCACCCCTCCACTTT	CASSLSGPGYYNSPLHF
TRBV5-1	.	11	.	TRBJ2-7	TGCGCCAGCAGGCAGTCCTACGAGCAGTACTTC	CASRQSYEQYF
TRBV11-3	.	14	TRBD2	TRBJ2-1	TGTGCCAGCAGCCTTAGCGGGGGGAACAATGAGCAGTTCTTC	CASSLSGGNNEQFF
TRBV6-5	.	15	.	TRBJ2-2	TGTGCCAGCACTTCCCGCACAGGGCACACCGGGGAGCTGTTTTTT	CASTSRTGHTGELFF
TRBV5-1	few	15	.	TRBJ2-5	TGCGCCAGCAGCTCCGCCGGGGGACTCCAAGAGACCCAGTACTTC	CASSSAGGLQETQYF
TRBV5-4	.	17	.	TRBJ2-7	TGTGCCAGCAGCTTGGTCCCCGGACAAAAGGGATCCTACGAGCAGTACTTC	CASSLVPGQKGSYEQYF
TRBV19	.	14	TRBD1	TRBJ1-2	TGTGCCAGTAGGGGTGGGACAGGCTTCTATGGCTACACCTTC	CASRGGTGFYGYTF
TRBV4-2	.	17	.	TRBJ2-2	TGTGCCAGCAGCCAAGGCGGAGGAACACTGAACACCGGGGAGCTGTTTTTT	CASSQGGGTLNTGELFF
TRBV5-1	few	16	TRBD1	TRBJ2-7	TGCGCCAGCAGCTTGGGGACAGGTGCGAGCTCCTACGAGCAGTACTTC	CASSLGTGASSYEQYF
TRBV7-9	.	18	TRBD1	TRBJ2-2	TGTGCCAGCAGCTTGACCGGGACAGGGCTGAGAAACACCGGGGAGCTGTTTTTT	CASSLTGTGLRNTGELFF
TRBV7-9	.	18	TRBD1	TRBJ1-2	TGTGCCAGCAGCTTAGCAGGGAGGACAGGGCGCGAGCGCTATGGCTACACCTTC	CASSLAGRTGRERYGYTF
TRBV30	.	15	TRBD2	TRBJ2-7	TGTGCCTGGAGTGTTGTAGCGGGGGGTTCCTACGAGCAGTACTTC	CAWSVVAGGSYEQYF
TRBV7-7	once	16	TRBD1	TRBJ1-6	TGTGCCAGCAGCTTAGATGGGGGGACAGGGGCTTCACCCCTCCACTTT	CASSLDGGTGASPLHF
TRBV2	.	15	TRBD2	TRBJ2-3	TGTGCCAGCAGGGGACTAGCGGGGGGCGGGGATACGCAGTATTTT	CASRGLAGGGDTQYF
TRBV5-6	.	15	TRBD1	TRBJ2-1	TGTGCCAGCAGGCGGACAGGGGGCAGGGGCAATGAGCAGTTCTTC	CASRRTGGRGNEQFF
TRBV19	.	17	.	TRBJ2-3	TGTGCCAGTAGTGCCGGGAATTCTCTAACTAGCACAGATACGCAGTATTTT	CASSAGNSLTSTDTQYF
TRBV12-3/TRBV12-4	.	13	.	TRBJ1-1	TGTGCCAGCAGTTTTGGGGGCAACACTGAAGCTTTCTTT	CASSFGGNTEAFF
TRBV24-1	.	18	.	TRBJ2-5	TGTGCCACCAGTGATGGAACAGGGAACTCGTTCTTTAGGGAGACCCAGTACTTC	CATSDGTGNSFFRETQYF
TRBV24-1	few	14	.	TRBJ1-2	TGTGCCACCAGTGATTTGAGCGGGCGTTGGGGCTACACCTTC	CATSDLSGRWGYTF